This T cell receptor (beta chain) came from a study of shared clonotypes between healthy human individuals. As regards this clone: The antigen is undetermined.

Overall study findings and caveats: Richness estimates generally favored naive over memory subsets. Approximately 4.6% of naive CD4 clonotypes were common to a handful of donors. Shared clonotypes across all four donors exceeded non-shared ones in generation probability.

V was cut by 4 bases and J by 7 bases, with 9 bases left in between. This CDR3 comprises 12 residues. CDR1 is SEHNR and CDR2 is FQNEAQ in the germline V gene (reference sequence). This table comes from immunoSEQ multiplex PCR, and its TCRdb copy is limited to in-frame clones, with some not included. The sample consists of a few million clones, more than 90% of them appearing once. Caucasian adults living in Nashville, Tennessee, provided all samples. The sequencing input was naive CD4+ T cells sorted from blood. Subset denoted: CD45RA+ positively selected. The chain has TRBV7-9 and TRBJ2-3; D gene ambiguous. This sequence was found in a man between 18 and 35 years old in good health. The DNA of the CDR3 is TGTGCCAGCAGCTCCAGGTGGAATACGCAGTATTTT. Its protein product is CASSSRWNTQYF.